The 17 T cell receptor beta chains given below trace back to one sample, sequenced in a study of identifying expanded T cells in peripheral blood (dated by TCRdb to about 2019). The library was made by the immunoSEQ multiplex PCR assay. Imported from immuneACCESS, the table was reduced by TCRdb to in-frame sequences with V and J called. These copies leave out some clones; in studies compared against another copy, an unresolved V gene accounts for under half, and the cause of the remainder is not known. Present in this sample are some 100,000 clones, approximately 88% of which were seen just once. The biggest ten clones account for 5.5% of the sample. The sequenced sample was blood. These receptor sequences come from a person aged 18 to 75 in good health.

This chain links TRBV29-1 with TRBJ1-1; 9 nucleotides agree with TRBD1. Trimming at V came to 7 bases and at J to 1 base, leaving 7 bases not matched to a gene. Germline loops: CDR1 SQVTM, CDR2 ANQGSEA. The length of the CDR3 is 14 residues. This CDR3 reads CSARLGQGNTEAFF. CDR3 coding DNA: TGCAGCGCTAGACTGGGACAGGGGAACACTGAAGCTTTCTTT.

This clone was counted only a few times. This chain joins TRBV6-1 and TRBJ1-5; D is undetermined. This CDR3 has 12 residues. CDR1 MNHNS and CDR2 SASEGT come from the germline V gene. Trimming left V 4 bases short and J 4 bases short, with 5 bases between. The CDR3: CASSVPNQPQHF. CDR3 DNA: TGTGCCAGCAGTGTCCCAAATCAGCCCCAGCATTTT.

The CDR3 here is CASSRTESWDYNEQFF. DNA for the CDR3: TGCGCCAGCAGCCGCACGGAAAGTTGGGACTACAATGAGCAGTTCTTC. This chain uses TRBV4-3 with TRBJ2-1, with D unclear. Germline CDR1 LGHNA, CDR2 YSLEER. V was clipped by 4 bases and J by 3 bases, with 16 bases between them. The CDR3 totals 16 residues.

This clone came up once. CDR3 protein: CASSEVIGAREVETQYF. The CDR3 region has the DNA TGTGCCAGCAGTGAAGTCATCGGGGCCAGGGAGGTGGAGACCCAGTACTTC. This chain links TRBV6-1 with TRBJ2-5; TRBD2 is a possible D gene (6 bases). Germline loops: CDR1 MNHNS, CDR2 SASEGT. V was trimmed by 1 base and J by 5 bases, leaving 20 bases between them. CDR3 length: 17 residues.

The chain couples TRBV5-1 to TRBJ2-6; 9 bases line up with TRBD1. Germline V gene sequence: CDR1 SGHRS, CDR2 YFSETQ. The V gene end was trimmed by 6 bases and the J gene end by 11 bases; junction bases not matched to a gene: 3. The CDR3 consists of 12 residues. CDR3 bases: TGCGCCAGCACCCGGGACAGGGACGTCCTGACTTTC. It specifies CASTRDRDVLTF.

The rearrangement links TRBV2 to TRBJ2-1, with D possibly being TRBD2 (6 bases). The CDR3 runs to 15 residues. V dropped 6 bases and J dropped 7 bases, with 19 bases sitting between them. Germline V gene data show CDR1 as SNHLY and CDR2 as FYNNEI. The chain's CDR3 is CASRPKGLGSNEQFF. CDR3 DNA sequence: TGTGCCAGCAGGCCCAAGGGACTCGGCTCAAATGAGCAGTTCTTC.

The chain carries TRBV19 and TRBJ2-1, with D possibly being TRBD1 or TRBD2 (6 bases each). Looked up from germline, CDR1 is LNHDA and CDR2 is SQIVND (reference sequence). V gave up 10 bases and J gave up 0 bases, with 13 bases separating them. This CDR3 spans 14 amino acids. The CDR3: CATSGGRSYNEQFF. Written as DNA, the CDR3 is TGTGCCACCTCTGGGGGGCGCTCCTACAATGAGCAGTTCTTC.

This clone was counted a few times. V is TRBV7-2 and J is TRBJ1-2; a weak D match, TRBD1 (5 bases). This CDR3 contains 13 residues. Germline CDR1 is SGHTA and CDR2 is FQGNSA. Trimming took 5 bases from V and 2 from J, leaving 9 bases between them. DNA for the CDR3: TGTGCCAGCAGCCCGGACACCAACTATGGCTACACCTTC. It encodes CASSPDTNYGYTF. Full variable domain (remainder filled in from reference TRBV7-2 and TRBJ1-2): GAGVSQSPSNKVTEKGKDVELRCDPISGHTALYWYRQSLGQGLEFLIYFQGNSAPDKSGLPSDRFSAERTGGSVSTLTIQRTQQEDSAVYLCASSPDTNYGYTFGSGTRLTVV.

V gene TRBV6-1 combines with J gene TRBJ2-2, with D unclear. The CDR3 sequence is 11 residues long. V lost 7 bases to trimming and J lost 10 bases, with 10 bases between them. Germline V gene lookup returns CDR1 MNHNS and CDR2 SASEGT. The chain's CDR3 is CASTPGTELFF. As DNA, the CDR3 is TGTGCCAGCACCCCCGGTACGGAGCTGTTTTTT.

The DNA of the CDR3 is TGCGCCAGCAGCGCCGGGACCGAGAATCAGCCCCAGCATTTT. Protein: CASSAGTENQPQHF. The chain carries TRBV5-1 and TRBJ1-5; the D gene is possibly TRBD1 (5 bases). Germline loops: CDR1 SGHRS, CDR2 YFSETQ. V lost 4 bases, J lost 4 bases, and 12 bases lay in between. The CDR3 consists of 14 residues.

V usage is TRBV18 and J usage is TRBJ2-1; D perhaps matches TRBD1 (6 bases). The CDR3 loop spans 15 amino acids. Germline-derived CDR1 and CDR2 are KGHSH and LQKENI. Between the trimmed V and J ends, which lost 1 base and 10 bases, there was a span of 17 bases. This CDR3 reads CASSPLQGRLNEQFF. CDR3 coding DNA: TGTGCCAGCTCACCACTACAGGGACGTCTTAACGAGCAGTTCTTC. Full variable domain (remainder filled in from reference TRBV18 and TRBJ2-1): NAGVMQNPRHLVRRRGQEARLRCSPMKGHSHVYWYRQLPEEGLKFMVYLQKENIIDESGMPKERFSAEFPKEGPSILRIQQVVRGDSAAYFCASSPLQGRLNEQFFGPGTRLTVL.

The rearrangement uses TRBV5-6 and TRBJ2-7; 7 bases align to TRBD1. Germline values: CDR1 SGHDT, CDR2 YYEEEE. V lost 0 bases to trimming and J lost 7 bases; unmatched junction nucleotides: 4. This CDR3 has 13 residues. Here the CDR3 reads CASSLEGAREQYF. The CDR3 nucleotides are TGTGCCAGCAGCTTGGAGGGGGCGCGTGAGCAGTACTTC.

The V and J genes are TRBV5-1 and TRBJ1-1; a weak D match, TRBD1 (5 bases). Germline values: CDR1 SGHRS, CDR2 YFSETQ. V lost 0 bases to trimming and J lost 7 bases, with 10 bases between them. The CDR3 loop spans 13 amino acids. CDR3 sequence reads: CASSLGGQGEAFF. DNA for the CDR3: TGCGCCAGCAGCTTGGGCGGGCAGGGTGAAGCTTTCTTT. The variable domain in full, completed from reference TRBV5-1 and TRBJ1-1, reads KAGVTQTPRYLIKTRGQQVTLSCSPISGHRSVSWYQQTPGQGLQFLFEYFSETQRNKGNFPGRFSGRQFSNSRSEMNVSTLELGDSALYLCASSLGGQGEAFFGQGTRLTVV.

The rearrangement links TRBV19 to TRBJ1-1, with 7 bases fitting TRBD1. J was trimmed by 7 bases and V by 10 bases; bases with no gene match: 15. This CDR3 has 14 residues. Germline CDR1 reads LNHDA; CDR2 reads SQIVND (reference sequence). The CDR3 spells CATRRLRGQVEAFF. The CDR3 DNA reads TGTGCCACCAGAAGACTGAGGGGGCAAGTTGAAGCTTTCTTT.

V gene TRBV18 combines with J gene TRBJ1-4; 7 bases are shared with TRBD1. The CDR3 extends over 13 amino acids. From germline, CDR1 is KGHSH and CDR2 LQKENI. The ends lost 6 bases at V and 13 bases at J; junction bases unmatched: 11. The CDR3 DNA follows: TGTGCCAGCTCCCCCAAGCAGGGGGAATTACTGTTTTTT. Residues: CASSPKQGELLFF.

The chain combines TRBV19 with TRBJ1-1; 7 bases line up with TRBD1. This CDR3 region has 16 residues. Germline V gene sequence: CDR1 LNHDA, CDR2 SQIVND (reference sequence). Germline trimming cut 4 bases from V and 2 bases from J; bases unmatched to any gene: 10. The chain's CDR3 is CASSTAQQGPNTEAFF. CDR3 nucleotide sequence: TGTGCCAGTAGTACTGCCCAACAGGGGCCAAACACTGAAGCTTTCTTT.

This clone was observed a single time. The gene calls are TRBV19 and TRBJ1-5; D is perhaps TRBD1 (5 bases). Germline CDR1 is LNHDA and CDR2 is SQIVND (reference sequence). V shed 6 bases and J shed 6 bases, with 15 bases lying between them. The CDR3 extends over 14 amino acids. This CDR3 reads CASRPRGLGQPQHF. For the CDR3, the DNA is TGTGCCAGTAGGCCTCGGGGCTTGGGTCAGCCCCAGCATTTT.